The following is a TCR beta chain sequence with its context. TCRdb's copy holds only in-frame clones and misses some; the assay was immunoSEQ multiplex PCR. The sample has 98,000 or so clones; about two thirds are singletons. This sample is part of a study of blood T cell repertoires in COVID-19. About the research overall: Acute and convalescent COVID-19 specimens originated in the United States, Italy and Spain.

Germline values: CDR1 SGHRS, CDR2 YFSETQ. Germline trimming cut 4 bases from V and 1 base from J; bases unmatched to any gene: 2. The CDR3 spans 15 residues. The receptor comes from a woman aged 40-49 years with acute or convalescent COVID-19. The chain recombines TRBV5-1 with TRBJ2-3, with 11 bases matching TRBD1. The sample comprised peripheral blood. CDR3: CASSQGQGGTDTQYF. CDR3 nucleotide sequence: TGCGCCAGCAGCCAGGGACAGGGGGGCACAGATACGCAGTATTTT.